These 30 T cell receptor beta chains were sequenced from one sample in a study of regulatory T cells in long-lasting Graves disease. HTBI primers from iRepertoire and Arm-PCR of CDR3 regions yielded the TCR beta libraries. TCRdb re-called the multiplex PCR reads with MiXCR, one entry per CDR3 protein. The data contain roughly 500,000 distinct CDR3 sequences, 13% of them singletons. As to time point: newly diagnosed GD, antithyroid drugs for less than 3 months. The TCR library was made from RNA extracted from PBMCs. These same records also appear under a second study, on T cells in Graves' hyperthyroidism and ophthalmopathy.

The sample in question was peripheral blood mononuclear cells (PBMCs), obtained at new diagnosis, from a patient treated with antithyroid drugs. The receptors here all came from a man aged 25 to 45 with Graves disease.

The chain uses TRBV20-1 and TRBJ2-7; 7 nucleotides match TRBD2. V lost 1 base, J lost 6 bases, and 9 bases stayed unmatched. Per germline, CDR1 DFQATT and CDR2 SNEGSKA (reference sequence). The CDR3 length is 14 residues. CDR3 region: CSARVLAVTCEQYF. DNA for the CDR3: TGCAGTGCTAGAGTCCTAGCGGTGACCTGCGAGCAGTACTTC.

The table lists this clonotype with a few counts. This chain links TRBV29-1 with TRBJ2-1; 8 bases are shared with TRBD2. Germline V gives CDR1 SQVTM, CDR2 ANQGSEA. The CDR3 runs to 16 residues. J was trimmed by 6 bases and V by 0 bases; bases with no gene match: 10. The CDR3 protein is CSVEDLKREGTNEQFF. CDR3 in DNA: TGCAGCGTTGAAGATCTTAAACGGGAGGGGACCAATGAGCAGTTCTTC.

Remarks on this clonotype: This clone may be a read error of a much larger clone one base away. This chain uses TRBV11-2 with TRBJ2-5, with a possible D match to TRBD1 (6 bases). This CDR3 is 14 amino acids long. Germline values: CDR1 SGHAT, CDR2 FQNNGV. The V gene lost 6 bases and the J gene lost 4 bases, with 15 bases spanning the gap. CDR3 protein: CASRPTGYRETQYF. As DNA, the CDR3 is TGTGCCAGCAGGCCCACAGGGTACCGAGAGACCCAGTACTTC.

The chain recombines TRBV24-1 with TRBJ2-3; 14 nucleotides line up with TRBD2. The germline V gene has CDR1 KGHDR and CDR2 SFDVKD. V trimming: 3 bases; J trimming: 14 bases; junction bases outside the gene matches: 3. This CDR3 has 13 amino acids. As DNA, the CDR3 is TGTGCCACCAGTGATCCTGGGACTAGCGGGAGGTATTTT. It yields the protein CATSDPGTSGRYF.

The CDR3 DNA sequence: TGTGCCAGCAGCCCCGGCGCCTGGAATGAGCAGTTCTTC. The encoded protein is CASSPGAWNEQFF. The rearrangement links TRBV7-7 to TRBJ2-1; D ambiguous. V was shortened by 5 bases and J by 7 bases, with 12 bases between the two germline ends. The CDR3 has 13 residues. The germline gives CDR1 SSHAT, CDR2 FNYEAQ (reference sequence).

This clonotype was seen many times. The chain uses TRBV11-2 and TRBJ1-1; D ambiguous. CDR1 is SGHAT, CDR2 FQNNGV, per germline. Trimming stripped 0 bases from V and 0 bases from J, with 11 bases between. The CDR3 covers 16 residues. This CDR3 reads CASSLDPKTLNTEAFF. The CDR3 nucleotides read TGTGCCAGCAGCTTAGATCCTAAGACACTGAACACTGAAGCTTTCTTT.

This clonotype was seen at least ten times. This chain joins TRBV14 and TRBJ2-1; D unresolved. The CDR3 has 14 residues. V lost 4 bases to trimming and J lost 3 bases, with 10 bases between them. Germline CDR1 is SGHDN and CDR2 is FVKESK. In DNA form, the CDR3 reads TGTGCCAGCAGCCGAAACGTCTACTACAATGAGCAGTTCTTC. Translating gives CASSRNVYYNEQFF.

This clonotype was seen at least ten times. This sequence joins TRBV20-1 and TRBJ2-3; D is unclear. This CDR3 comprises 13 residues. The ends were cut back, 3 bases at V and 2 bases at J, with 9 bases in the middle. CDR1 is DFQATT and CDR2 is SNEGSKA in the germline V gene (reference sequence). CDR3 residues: CSARDPDTDTQYF. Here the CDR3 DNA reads TGCAGTGCTAGGGATCCCGACACAGATACGCAGTATTTT.

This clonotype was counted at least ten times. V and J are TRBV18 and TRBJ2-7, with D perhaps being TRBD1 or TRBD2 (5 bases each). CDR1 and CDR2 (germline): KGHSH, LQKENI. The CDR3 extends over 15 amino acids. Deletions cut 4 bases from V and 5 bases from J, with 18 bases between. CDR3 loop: CASSRDLRSVDEQYF. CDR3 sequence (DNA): TGTGCCAGCTCACGGGACCTTCGCTCGGTGGACGAGCAGTACTTC.

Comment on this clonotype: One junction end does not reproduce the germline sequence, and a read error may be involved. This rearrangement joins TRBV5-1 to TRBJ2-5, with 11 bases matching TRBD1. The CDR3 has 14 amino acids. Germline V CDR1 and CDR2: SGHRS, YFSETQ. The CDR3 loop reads CVSSFGQGAETQYF. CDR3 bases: TGCGTCAGCAGCTTCGGACAGGGGGCTGAGACCCAGTACTTC.

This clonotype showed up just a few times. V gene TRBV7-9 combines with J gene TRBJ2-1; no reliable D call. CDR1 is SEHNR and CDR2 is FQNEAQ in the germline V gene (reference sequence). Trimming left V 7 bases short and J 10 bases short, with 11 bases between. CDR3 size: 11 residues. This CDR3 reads CASTRGPEQFF. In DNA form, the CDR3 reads TGTGCCAGCACCCGAGGACCAGAGCAGTTCTTC.

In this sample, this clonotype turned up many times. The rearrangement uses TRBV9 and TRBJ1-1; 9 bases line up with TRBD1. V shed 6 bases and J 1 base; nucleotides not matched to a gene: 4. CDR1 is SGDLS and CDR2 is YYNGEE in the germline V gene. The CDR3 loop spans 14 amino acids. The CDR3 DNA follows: TGTGCCAGCAATAGACAGGGGGAGAACACTGAAGCTTTCTTT. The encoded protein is CASNRQGENTEAFF. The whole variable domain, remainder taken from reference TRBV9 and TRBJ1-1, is DSGVTQTPKHLITATGQRVTLRCSPRSGDLSVYWYQQSLDQGLQFLIQYYNGEERAKGNILERFSAQQFPDLHSELNLSSLELGDSALYFCASNRQGENTEAFFGQGTRLTVV.

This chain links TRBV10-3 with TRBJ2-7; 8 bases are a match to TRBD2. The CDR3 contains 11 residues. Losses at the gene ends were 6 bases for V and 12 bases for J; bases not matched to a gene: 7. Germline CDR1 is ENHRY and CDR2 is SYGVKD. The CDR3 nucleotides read TGTGCCATCAGGGAAGCGGGAGAAACGTACTTC. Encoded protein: CAIREAGETYF.

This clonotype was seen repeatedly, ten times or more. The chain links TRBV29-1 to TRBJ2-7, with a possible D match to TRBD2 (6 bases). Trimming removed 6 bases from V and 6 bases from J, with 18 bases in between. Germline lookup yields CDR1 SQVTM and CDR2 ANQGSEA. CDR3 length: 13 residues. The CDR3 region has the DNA TGCAGCGTCGGGAAGTTGGCGGAGGGCGAGCAGTACTTC. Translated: CSVGKLAEGEQYF.

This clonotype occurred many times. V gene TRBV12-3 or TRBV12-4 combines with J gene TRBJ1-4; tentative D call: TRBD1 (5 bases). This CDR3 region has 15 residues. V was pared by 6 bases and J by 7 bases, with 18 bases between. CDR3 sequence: CASSLQAIGAEKLFF. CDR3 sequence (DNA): TGTGCCAGCAGCTTACAGGCCATTGGAGCTGAAAAACTGTTTTTT.

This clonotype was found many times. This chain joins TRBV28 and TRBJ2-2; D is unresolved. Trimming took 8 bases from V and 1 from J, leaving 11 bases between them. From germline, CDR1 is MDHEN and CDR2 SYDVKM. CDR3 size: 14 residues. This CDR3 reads CASAIDMNTGELFF. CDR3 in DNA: TGTGCCAGCGCCATAGACATGAACACCGGGGAGCTGTTTTTT.

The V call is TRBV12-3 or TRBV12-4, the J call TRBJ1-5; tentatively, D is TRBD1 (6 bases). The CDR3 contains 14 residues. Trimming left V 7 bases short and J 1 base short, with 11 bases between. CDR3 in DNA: TGTGCCAGCACCATAACAGGGAGCAATCAGCCCCAGCATTTT. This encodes CASTITGSNQPQHF.

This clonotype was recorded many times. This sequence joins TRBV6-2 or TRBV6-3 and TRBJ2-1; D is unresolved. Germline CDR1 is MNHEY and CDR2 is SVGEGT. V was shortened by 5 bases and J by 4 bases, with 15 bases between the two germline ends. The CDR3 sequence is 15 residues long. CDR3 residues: CASSEAGGPYNEQFF. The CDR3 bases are TGTGCCAGCAGTGAAGCTGGTGGTCCATACAATGAGCAGTTCTTC.

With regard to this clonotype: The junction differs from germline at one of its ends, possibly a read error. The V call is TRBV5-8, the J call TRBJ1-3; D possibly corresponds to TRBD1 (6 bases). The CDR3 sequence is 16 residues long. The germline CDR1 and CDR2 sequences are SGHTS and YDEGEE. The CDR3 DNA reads TGTGCCAGTAGCTTGTCCTTGGGGGCTGGTGGAAACACCATATATTTT. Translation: CASSLSLGAGGNTIYF.

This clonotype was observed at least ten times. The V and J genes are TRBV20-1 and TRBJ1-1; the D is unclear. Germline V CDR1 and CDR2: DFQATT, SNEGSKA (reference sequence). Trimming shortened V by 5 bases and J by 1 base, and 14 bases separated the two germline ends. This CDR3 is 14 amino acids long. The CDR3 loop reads CSAPRTDQNTEAFF. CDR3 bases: TGCAGTGCTCCCCGGACGGACCAGAACACTGAAGCTTTCTTT.

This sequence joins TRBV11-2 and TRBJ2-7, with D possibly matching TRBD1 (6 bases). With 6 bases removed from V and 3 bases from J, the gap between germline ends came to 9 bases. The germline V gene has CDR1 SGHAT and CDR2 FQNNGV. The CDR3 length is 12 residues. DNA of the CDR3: TGTGCCAGCAGACAGGGCGACTACGAGCAGTACTTC. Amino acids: CASRQGDYEQYF.

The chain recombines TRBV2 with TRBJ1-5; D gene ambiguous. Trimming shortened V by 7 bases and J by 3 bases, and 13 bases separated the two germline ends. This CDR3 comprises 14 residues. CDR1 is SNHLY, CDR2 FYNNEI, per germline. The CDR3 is CASTKDGLNQPQHF. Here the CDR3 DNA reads TGTGCCAGCACTAAGGATGGGCTCAATCAGCCCCAGCATTTT.

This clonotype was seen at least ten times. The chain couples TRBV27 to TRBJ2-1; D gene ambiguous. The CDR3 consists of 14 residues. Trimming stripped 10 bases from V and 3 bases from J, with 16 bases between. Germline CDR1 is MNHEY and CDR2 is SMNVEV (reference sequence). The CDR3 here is CATKKDPLYNEQFF. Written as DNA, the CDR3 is TGTGCCACTAAGAAGGACCCCCTCTACAATGAGCAGTTCTTC.

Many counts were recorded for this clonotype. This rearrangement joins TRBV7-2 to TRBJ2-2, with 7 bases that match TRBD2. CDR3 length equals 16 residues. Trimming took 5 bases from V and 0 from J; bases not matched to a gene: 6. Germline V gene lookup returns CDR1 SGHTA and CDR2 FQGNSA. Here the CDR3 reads CASSLRAGTNTGELFF. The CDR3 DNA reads TGTGCCAGCAGCCTCCGAGCGGGGACGAACACCGGGGAGCTGTTTTTT.

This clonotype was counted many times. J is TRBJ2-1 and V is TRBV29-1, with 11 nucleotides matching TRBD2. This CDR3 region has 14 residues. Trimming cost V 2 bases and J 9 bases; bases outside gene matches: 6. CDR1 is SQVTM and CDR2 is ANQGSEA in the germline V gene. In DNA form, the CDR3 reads TGCAGCGTTGAAAGGTCTAGCGGGGGGAGTGAGCAGTTCTTC. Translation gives CSVERSSGGSEQFF.

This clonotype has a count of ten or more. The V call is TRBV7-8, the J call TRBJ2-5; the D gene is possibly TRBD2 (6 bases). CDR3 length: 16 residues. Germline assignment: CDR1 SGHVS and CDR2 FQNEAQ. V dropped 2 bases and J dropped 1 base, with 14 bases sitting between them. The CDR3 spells CASSLLTAGGQETQYF. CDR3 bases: TGTGCCAGCAGCTTATTGACAGCGGGCGGCCAAGAGACCCAGTACTTC. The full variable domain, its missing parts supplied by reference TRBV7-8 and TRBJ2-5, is GAGVSQSPRYKVAKRGQDVALRCDPISGHVSLFWYQQALGQGPEFLTYFQNEAQLDKSGLPSDRFFAERPEGSVSTLKIQRTQQEDSAVYLCASSLLTAGGQETQYFGPGTRLLVL.

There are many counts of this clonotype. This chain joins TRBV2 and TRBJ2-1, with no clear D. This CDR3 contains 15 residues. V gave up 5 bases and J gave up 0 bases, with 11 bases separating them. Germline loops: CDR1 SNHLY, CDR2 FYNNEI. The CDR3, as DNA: TGTGCCAGCAGTAAGAGCGAGAGCTCCTACAATGAGCAGTTCTTC. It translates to CASSKSESSYNEQFF. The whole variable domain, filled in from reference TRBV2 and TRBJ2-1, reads EPEVTQTPSHQVTQMGQEVILRCVPISNHLYFYWYRQILGQKVEFLVSFYNNEISEKSEIFDDQFSVERPDGSNFTLKIRSTKLEDSAMYFCASSKSESSYNEQFFGPGTRLTVL.

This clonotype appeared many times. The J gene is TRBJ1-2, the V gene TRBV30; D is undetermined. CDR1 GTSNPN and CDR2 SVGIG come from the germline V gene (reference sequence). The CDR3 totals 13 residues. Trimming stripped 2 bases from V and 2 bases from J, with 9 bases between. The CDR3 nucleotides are TGTGCCTGGAGTTCTGCGGCCAACTATGGCTACACCTTC. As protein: CAWSSAANYGYTF.

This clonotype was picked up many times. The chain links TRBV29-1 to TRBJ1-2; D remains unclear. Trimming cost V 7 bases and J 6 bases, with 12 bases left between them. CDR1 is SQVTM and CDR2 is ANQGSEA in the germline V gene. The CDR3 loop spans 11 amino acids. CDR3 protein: CSAARGDGYTF. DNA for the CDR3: TGCAGCGCTGCTCGGGGTGATGGCTACACCTTC.

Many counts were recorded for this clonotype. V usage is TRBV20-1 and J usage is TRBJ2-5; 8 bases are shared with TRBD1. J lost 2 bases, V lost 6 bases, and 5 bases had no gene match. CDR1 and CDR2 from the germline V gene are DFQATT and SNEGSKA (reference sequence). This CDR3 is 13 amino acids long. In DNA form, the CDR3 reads TGCAGTGCCCCGCGGACAGGGCAAGAGACCCAGTACTTC. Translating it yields CSAPRTGQETQYF.